The 9 T cell receptor beta chains below come from one sample, sequenced in a study of T cell repertoires in cytomegalovirus infection. TCRdb fed the reads into MiXCR, producing one record per CDR3 protein. Of a few hundred thousand distinct CDR3 sequences detected, 9.5% appear once; the ten largest clones hold around 4.5%. The sequenced material came from PBMCs. The receptors come from a human donor in good health (CMV status not recorded). Some clones in this sample may be carry-over from other donors' samples.

J is TRBJ2-7 and V is TRBV6-6, with 11 positions matching TRBD2. The V gene's germline CDR1 is MNHNY and CDR2 SVGAGI (reference sequence). Trimming at V came to 6 bases and at J to 7 bases, leaving 14 bases not matched to a gene. The CDR3 is 16 residues long. CDR3 coding DNA: TGTGCCAGCAGCACGACCATAGCGGGAGGGCCTGGGGAGCAGTACTTC. Amino acids: CASSTTIAGGPGEQYF.

Regarding this clonotype: A much larger clonotype is one base distant, so this may be a read error. This chain connects TRBV12-3 or TRBV12-4 to TRBJ2-6; D possibly corresponds to TRBD1 (6 bases). The CDR3 consists of 19 residues. The V and J ends lost 10 bases and 0 bases respectively, with 25 bases between them. The CDR3: CATFNRVTRKSSGANVLTF. CDR3 nucleotide sequence: TGTGCCACCTTCAACAGGGTTACCCGTAAGAGCTCTGGGGCCAACGTCCTGACTTTC.

In this sample, this clonotype turned up a few times. The chain combines TRBV7-2 with TRBJ2-5, with 9 positions matching TRBD2. CDR1 and CDR2 from the germline V gene are SGHTA and FQGNSA. Losses at the gene ends were 4 bases for V and 5 bases for J; bases not matched to a gene: 8. CDR3 size: 15 residues. The CDR3 reads CASSSIAGARETQYF. The CDR3 coding sequence is TGTGCCAGCAGCTCCATAGCGGGAGCCCGGGAGACCCAGTACTTC.

There are many counts of this clonotype. The CDR3 nucleotides are TGTGCCAGCAGTCGAAGCGGGACTGGAAACACCATATATTTT. Protein sequence: CASSRSGTGNTIYF. V and J are TRBV7-2 and TRBJ1-3; D uncertain. Germline loops: CDR1 SGHTA, CDR2 FQGNSA. Trimming stripped 6 bases from V and 2 bases from J, with 11 bases between. This CDR3 spans 14 amino acids.

This clonotype has only a few counts. The gene calls are TRBV20-1 and TRBJ1-5; no definite D call. Germline assignment: CDR1 DFQATT and CDR2 SNEGSKA (reference sequence). CDR3 size: 13 residues. Trimming removed 0 bases from V and 6 bases from J, with 9 bases in between. In nucleotides, the CDR3 is TGCAGTGCTAGAGATCAAACGGGTCAGCCCCAGCATTTT. Translation: CSARDQTGQPQHF.

This clonotype was detected only a few times. At one end, the junction sequence differs from germline, possibly due to a read error. This chain uses TRBV12-3 or TRBV12-4 with TRBJ2-2; no clear D gene. The CDR3 is 13 residues long. The CDR3 reads CAGRDGNTGELFF. The CDR3 DNA sequence: TGTGCCGGCAGAGACGGAAACACCGGGGAGCTGTTTTTT.

A few counts support this clonotype. The chain uses TRBV6-2 or TRBV6-3 and TRBJ2-1, with D tentatively TRBD2 (7 bases). CDR1 and CDR2 from the germline V gene are MNHEY and SVGEGT. The CDR3 extends over 14 amino acids. The ends were cut back, 7 bases at V and 8 bases at J, with 18 bases in the middle. The CDR3 DNA reads TGTGCCAGCACACGCGGGGGACAAGGCGATGAGCAGTTCTTC. It translates to CASTRGGQGDEQFF.

CDR3 residues: CASRTSGGKETQYF. The CDR3 DNA sequence: TGTGCCAGCAGGACTAGCGGGGGAAAAGAGACCCAGTACTTC. The chain is built from TRBV12-3 or TRBV12-4 and TRBJ2-5; 12 nucleotides agree with TRBD2. The CDR3 runs to 14 residues. Trimming cost V 6 bases and J 3 bases; bases outside gene matches: 2.

This clonotype was recorded a few times. The CDR3: CASSLRGNRGEKLFF. In DNA, the CDR3 is TGTGCCAGCAGCTTAAGGGGGAATCGGGGTGAAAAACTGTTTTTT. The chain has TRBV7-2 and TRBJ1-4, with a possible D match to TRBD1 (6 bases). This CDR3 spans 15 amino acids. Germline-derived CDR1 and CDR2 are SGHTA and FQGNSA. Trimming shortened V by 2 bases and J by 7 bases, and 14 bases separated the two germline ends.